The TCR beta chain under discussion was sequenced for a study of blood T cell repertoires in COVID-19. Study at large: Whether acute or convalescent, the COVID-19 samples came from the United States, Italy and Spain. T cells, B-cell-depleted T cells, or PBMCs provided the cDNA or gDNA that served as material.

Methods used by the authors: For nucleated cells, counts were estimated from reference gene primer amplification. Profiled with immunoSEQ multiplex PCR; TCRdb holds only in-frame clones, not every one. V, J and clone size are taken as reported in that table, and D and trimming were inferred from the DNA itself. The sample lists some 230,000 clones, about 85% occurring once. This clone was seen only once. This receptor was obtained from a man aged 35 to 55 with acute or convalescent COVID-19. Material for sequencing was peripheral blood.

CDR3: CASSQEVPVFGNTIYF. The DNA of the CDR3 is TGCGCCAGCAGCCAAGAAGTCCCGGTCTTTGGAAACACCATATATTTT. This chain links TRBV4-1 with TRBJ1-3; D is uncertain. Germline loops: CDR1 MGHRA, CDR2 YSYEKL. The CDR3 has 16 residues. Trimming removed 0 bases from V and 3 bases from J, with 12 bases in between.